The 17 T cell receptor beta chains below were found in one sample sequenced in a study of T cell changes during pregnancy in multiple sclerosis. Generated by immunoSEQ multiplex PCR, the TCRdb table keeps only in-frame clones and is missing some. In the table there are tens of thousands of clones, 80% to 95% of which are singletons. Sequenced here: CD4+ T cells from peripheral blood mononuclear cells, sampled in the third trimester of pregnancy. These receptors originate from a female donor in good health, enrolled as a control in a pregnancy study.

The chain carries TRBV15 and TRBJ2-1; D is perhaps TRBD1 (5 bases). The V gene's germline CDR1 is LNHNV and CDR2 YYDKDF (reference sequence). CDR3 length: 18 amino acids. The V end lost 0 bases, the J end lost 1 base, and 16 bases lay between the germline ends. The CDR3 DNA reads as TGTGCCACCAGCAGAGATTTACCCTCGGCAGGGTCCTACAATGAGCAGTTCTTC. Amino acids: CATSRDLPSAGSYNEQFF. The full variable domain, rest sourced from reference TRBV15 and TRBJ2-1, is DAMVIQNPRYQVTQFGKPVTLSCSQTLNHNVMYWYQQKSSQAPKLLFHYYDKDFNNEADTPDNFQSRRPNTSFCFLDIRSPGLGDTAMYLCATSRDLPSAGSYNEQFFGPGTRLTVL.

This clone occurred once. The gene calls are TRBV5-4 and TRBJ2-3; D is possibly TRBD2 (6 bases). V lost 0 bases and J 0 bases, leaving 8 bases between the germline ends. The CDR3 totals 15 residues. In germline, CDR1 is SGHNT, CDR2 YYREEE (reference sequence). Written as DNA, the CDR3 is TGTGCCAGCAGCTTGGGCGGGACTAGCACAGATACGCAGTATTTT. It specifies CASSLGGTSTDTQYF.

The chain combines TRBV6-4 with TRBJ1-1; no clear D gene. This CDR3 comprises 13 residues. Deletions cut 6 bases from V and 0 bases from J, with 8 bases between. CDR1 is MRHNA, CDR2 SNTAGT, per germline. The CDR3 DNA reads TGTGCCAGCAGCCTACAGCTGAACACTGAAGCTTTCTTT. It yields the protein CASSLQLNTEAFF.

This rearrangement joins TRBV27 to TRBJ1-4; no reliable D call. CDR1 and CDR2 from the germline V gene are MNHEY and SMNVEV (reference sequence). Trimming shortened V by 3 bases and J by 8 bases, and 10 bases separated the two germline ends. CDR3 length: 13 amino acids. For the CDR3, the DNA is TGTGCCAGCAGTTTCTGGCAGAACGAAAAACTGTTTTTT. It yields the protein CASSFWQNEKLFF.

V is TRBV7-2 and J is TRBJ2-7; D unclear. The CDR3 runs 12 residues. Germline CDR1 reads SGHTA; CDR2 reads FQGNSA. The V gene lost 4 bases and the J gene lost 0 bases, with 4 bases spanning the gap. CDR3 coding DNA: TGTGCCAGCAGCTCCAACTCCTACGAGCAGTACTTC. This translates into CASSSNSYEQYF. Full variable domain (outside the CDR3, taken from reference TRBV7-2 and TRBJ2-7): GAGVSQSPSNKVTEKGKDVELRCDPISGHTALYWYRQSLGQGLEFLIYFQGNSAPDKSGLPSDRFSAERTGGSVSTLTIQRTQQEDSAVYLCASSSNSYEQYFGPGTRLTVT.

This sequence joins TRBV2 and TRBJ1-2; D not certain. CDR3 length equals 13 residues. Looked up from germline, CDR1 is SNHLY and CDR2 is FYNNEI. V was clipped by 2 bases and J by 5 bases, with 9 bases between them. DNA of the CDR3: TGTGCCAGCAGTGAATTGTTACAATATGGCTACACCTTC. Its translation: CASSELLQYGYTF.

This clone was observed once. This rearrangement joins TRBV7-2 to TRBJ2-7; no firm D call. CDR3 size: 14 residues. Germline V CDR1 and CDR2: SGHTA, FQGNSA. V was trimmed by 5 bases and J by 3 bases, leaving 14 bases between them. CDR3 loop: CASSRPGVNYEQYF. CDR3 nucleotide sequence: TGTGCCAGCAGCCGTCCAGGTGTAAACTACGAGCAGTACTTC.

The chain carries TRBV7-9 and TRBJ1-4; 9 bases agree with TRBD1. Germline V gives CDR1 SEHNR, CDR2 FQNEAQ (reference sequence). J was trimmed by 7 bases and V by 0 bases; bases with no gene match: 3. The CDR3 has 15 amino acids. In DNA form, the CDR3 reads TGTGCCAGCAGCTTAGCACAGGGGGCTGGTGAAAAACTGTTTTTT. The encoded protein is CASSLAQGAGEKLFF.

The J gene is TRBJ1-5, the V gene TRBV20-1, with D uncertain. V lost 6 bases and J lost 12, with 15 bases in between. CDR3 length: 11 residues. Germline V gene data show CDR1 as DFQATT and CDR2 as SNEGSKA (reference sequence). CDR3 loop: CSARGDPFQHF. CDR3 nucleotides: TGCAGTGCCCGAGGTGACCCGTTCCAGCATTTT.

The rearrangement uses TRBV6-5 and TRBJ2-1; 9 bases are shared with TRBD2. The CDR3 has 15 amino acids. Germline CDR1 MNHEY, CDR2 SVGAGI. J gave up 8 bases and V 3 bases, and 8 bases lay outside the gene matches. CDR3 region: CASSYSRGGGDEQFF. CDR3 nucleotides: TGTGCCAGCAGTTATTCGCGGGGGGGAGGTGATGAGCAGTTCTTC.

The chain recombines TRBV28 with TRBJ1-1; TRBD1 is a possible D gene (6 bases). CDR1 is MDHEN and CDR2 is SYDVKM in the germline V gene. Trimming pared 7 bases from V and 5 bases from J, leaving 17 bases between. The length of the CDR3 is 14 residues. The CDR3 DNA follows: TGTGCCAGCACCCCTGGGGGGGGGCGGACTGAAGCTTTCTTT. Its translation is CASTPGGGRTEAFF. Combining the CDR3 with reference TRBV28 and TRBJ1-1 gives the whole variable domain DVKVTQSSRYLVKRTGEKVFLECVQDMDHENMFWYRQDPGLGLRLIYFSYDVKMKEKGDIPEGYSVSREKKERFSLILESASTNQTSMYLCASTPGGGRTEAFFGQGTRLTVV.

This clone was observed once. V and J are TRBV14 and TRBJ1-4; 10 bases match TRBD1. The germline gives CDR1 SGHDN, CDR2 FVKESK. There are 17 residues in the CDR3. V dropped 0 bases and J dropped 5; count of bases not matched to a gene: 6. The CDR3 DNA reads TGTGCCAGCAGCCAAGAAAGGAGGGGACAGGGGAATGAAAAACTGTTTTTT. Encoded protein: CASSQERRGQGNEKLFF. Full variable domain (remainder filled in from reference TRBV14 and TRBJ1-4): EAGVTQFPSHSVIEKGQTVTLRCDPISGHDNLYWYRRVMGKEIKFLLHFVKESKQDESGMPNNRFLAERTGGTYSTLKVQPAELEDSGVYFCASSQERRGQGNEKLFFGSGTQLSVL.

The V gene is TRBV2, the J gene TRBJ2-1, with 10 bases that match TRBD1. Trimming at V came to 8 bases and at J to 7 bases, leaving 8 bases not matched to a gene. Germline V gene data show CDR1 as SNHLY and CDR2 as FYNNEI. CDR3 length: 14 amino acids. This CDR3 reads CASVRDRGLNEQFF. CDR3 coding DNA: TGTGCCAGCGTCCGGGACAGGGGATTGAATGAGCAGTTCTTC.

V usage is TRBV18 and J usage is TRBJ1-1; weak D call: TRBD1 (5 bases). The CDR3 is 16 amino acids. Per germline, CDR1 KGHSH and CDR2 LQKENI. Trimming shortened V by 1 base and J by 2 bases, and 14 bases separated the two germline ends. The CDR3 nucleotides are TGTGCCAGCTCACCACTTATGAAACAGGAAAACACTGAAGCTTTCTTT. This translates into CASSPLMKQENTEAFF.

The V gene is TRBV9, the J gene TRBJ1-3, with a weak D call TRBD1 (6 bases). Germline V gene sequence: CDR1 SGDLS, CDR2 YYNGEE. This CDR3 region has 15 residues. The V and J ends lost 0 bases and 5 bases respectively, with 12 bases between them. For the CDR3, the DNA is TGTGCCAGCAGCGTAGGAGGGGGGGTCCGAAACACCATATATTTT. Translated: CASSVGGGVRNTIYF.

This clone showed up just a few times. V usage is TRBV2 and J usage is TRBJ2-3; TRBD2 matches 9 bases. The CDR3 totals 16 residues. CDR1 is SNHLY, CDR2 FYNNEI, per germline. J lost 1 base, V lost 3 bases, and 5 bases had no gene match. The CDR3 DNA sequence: TGTGCCAGCAGTGATCGGAGCGGGGGGCGCACAGATACGCAGTATTTT. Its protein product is CASSDRSGGRTDTQYF. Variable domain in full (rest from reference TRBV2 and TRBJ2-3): EPEVTQTPSHQVTQMGQEVILRCVPISNHLYFYWYRQILGQKVEFLVSFYNNEISEKSEIFDDQFSVERPDGSNFTLKIRSTKLEDSAMYFCASSDRSGGRTDTQYFGPGTRLTVL.

The CDR3 protein is CASSGGGLNHREQYF. In nucleotides, the CDR3 is TGCGCCAGCAGCGGCGGGGGGCTCAATCATCGCGAGCAGTACTTC. The chain recombines TRBV5-1 with TRBJ2-7; 8 bases fit TRBD2. This CDR3 is 15 amino acids long. V lost 4 bases, J lost 6 bases, and 12 bases stayed unmatched. Germline V gene data show CDR1 as SGHRS and CDR2 as YFSETQ.